The 16 T cell receptor beta chains below were found in one sample sequenced in a study of cytomegalovirus exposure and HLA in healthy donors. The PCR was carried out with 60 Vbeta primers and 13 Jbeta primers. This table comes from immunoSEQ multiplex PCR, and its TCRdb copy is limited to in-frame clones, with some not included. The sample contains 75,000 to 95,000 clones, roughly 70% of which appear only once. Sequencing was performed on PBMCs. These receptors were taken from a man between 50 and 59 years old in good health and CMV-seronegative.

This chain links TRBV30 with TRBJ2-7; no definite D call. The CDR3 is made up of 15 amino acids. V lost 0 bases and J 5 bases, leaving 17 bases between the germline ends. Germline CDR1 reads GTSNPN; CDR2 reads SVGIG (reference sequence). The CDR3 DNA is TGTGCCTGGAGTGTAAACGCCGGGTTCGGCGACGAGCAGTACTTC. This gives the protein CAWSVNAGFGDEQYF.

V and J are TRBV13 and TRBJ2-2, with TRBD2 matching 13 bases. Germline assignment: CDR1 PRHDT and CDR2 FYEKMQ (reference sequence). The length of the CDR3 is 16 residues. Trimming cost V 4 bases and J 6 bases; bases outside gene matches: 5. The CDR3 spells CASSSWTSGGAGELFF. The DNA of the CDR3 is TGTGCCAGCAGCTCTTGGACTAGCGGGGGAGCCGGGGAGCTGTTTTTT.

The count of this clone is one. The chain carries TRBV2 and TRBJ1-4; no clear D. The length of the CDR3 is 14 residues. Germline V CDR1 and CDR2: SNHLY, FYNNEI. Trimming pared 10 bases from V and 7 bases from J, leaving 19 bases between. CDR3 loop: CATRGDRGSEKLFF. DNA for the CDR3: TGTGCCACCCGCGGTGACCGCGGGAGTGAAAAACTGTTTTTT.

V is TRBV19 and J is TRBJ1-4; 7 bases are shared with TRBD1. Germline V gene lookup returns CDR1 LNHDA and CDR2 SQIVND (reference sequence). The CDR3 length is 13 residues. Trimming at V came to 4 bases and at J to 8 bases, leaving 4 bases not matched to a gene. The CDR3 protein is CASSRDREEKLFF. The CDR3 DNA reads as TGTGCCAGTAGTAGGGACAGAGAAGAAAAACTGTTTTTT.

The sample holds one count of this clone. The genes are TRBV27 and TRBJ1-2; D is possibly TRBD1 (6 bases). The CDR3 is 14 amino acids. Looked up from germline, CDR1 is MNHEY and CDR2 is SMNVEV (reference sequence). V was cut by 6 bases and J by 8 bases, with 19 bases left in between. CDR3 bases: TGTGCCAGCAGACCCACAGGGCGTCCGGAGGGCTACACCTTC. Translating gives CASRPTGRPEGYTF.

The chain is built from TRBV4-3 and TRBJ2-5, with 7 positions matching TRBD1. Looked up from germline, CDR1 is LGHNA and CDR2 is YSLEER. The CDR3 is 13 amino acids. The junction had 2 bases not matched to a gene; V was cut back by 3 bases and J by 4 bases. The CDR3 spells CASSQTGRETQYF. The DNA of the CDR3 is TGCGCCAGCAGCCAGACAGGGCGAGAGACCCAGTACTTC.

This chain connects TRBV11-2 to TRBJ2-1; unclear D gene. The CDR3 is 14 amino acids. Between the trimmed V and J ends, which lost 1 base and 2 bases, there was a span of 6 bases. Germline CDR1 is SGHAT and CDR2 is FQNNGV. CDR3: CASSLVAAYNEQFF. Here the CDR3 DNA reads TGTGCCAGCAGCTTAGTGGCAGCCTACAATGAGCAGTTCTTC. The full variable domain, its missing parts supplied by reference TRBV11-2 and TRBJ2-1, is EAGVAQSPRYKIIEKRQSVAFWCNPISGHATLYWYQQILGQGPKLLIQFQNNGVVDDSQLPKDRFSAERLKGVDSTLKIQPAKLEDSAVYLCASSLVAAYNEQFFGPGTRLTVL.

The chain joins TRBV2 to TRBJ1-1; 7 positions match TRBD1. Trimming removed 7 bases from V and 1 base from J; junction bases left unmatched: 12. The CDR3 is made up of 16 amino acids. Germline V lookup: CDR1 SNHLY, CDR2 FYNNEI. CDR3 sequence reads: CASTSQGGQTNTEAFF. The CDR3 DNA reads TGTGCCAGCACCTCCCAAGGGGGACAGACGAACACTGAAGCTTTCTTT.

The CDR3 reads CASSQRGAPGTQYF. In DNA form, the CDR3 reads TGCGCCAGCAGCCAACGCGGGGCCCCGGGGACCCAGTACTTC. The chain links TRBV4-3 to TRBJ2-5, with D maybe TRBD2 (6 bases). The CDR3 has 14 amino acids. Germline V gene data show CDR1 as LGHNA and CDR2 as YSLEER. The ends were cut back, 2 bases at V and 7 bases at J, with 14 bases in the middle.

This rearrangement joins TRBV2 to TRBJ1-5; TRBD1 matches 9 bases. The CDR3 contains 14 residues. In germline, CDR1 is SNHLY, CDR2 FYNNEI. The trim removed 4 bases at V and 4 bases at J, leaving 2 bases unmatched. The DNA for the CDR3 is TGTGCCAGCAGTGCGGACAGGGGTAATCAGCCCCAGCATTTT. Its protein product is CASSADRGNQPQHF.

V is TRBV7-9 and J is TRBJ1-4; D remains unclear. CDR1 and CDR2 (germline): SEHNR, FQNEAQ (reference sequence). Trimming left V 7 bases short and J 7 bases short, with 10 bases between. The CDR3 runs 12 residues. CDR3 nucleotides: TGTGCCAGCACCCGGGGTGGTGAAAAACTGTTTTTT. This sequence encodes CASTRGGEKLFF.

V usage is TRBV29-1 and J usage is TRBJ2-1, with 14 bases that match TRBD2. The CDR3 extends over 17 amino acids. Trimming took 6 bases from V and 7 from J; bases not matched to a gene: 14. Germline values: CDR1 SQVTM, CDR2 ANQGSEA. This CDR3 reads CSVHPGLAGVGRNEQFF. In DNA, the CDR3 is TGCAGCGTACATCCGGGACTAGCGGGAGTAGGGAGGAATGAGCAGTTCTTC.

The chain links TRBV30 to TRBJ1-5; D is undetermined. Trimming cost V 1 base and J 3 bases, with 7 bases left between them. The CDR3 spans 13 residues. Germline V gene sequence: CDR1 GTSNPN, CDR2 SVGIG (reference sequence). CDR3 in amino acids: CAWSDFFNQPQHF. The CDR3 bases are TGTGCCTGGAGTGACTTTTTCAATCAGCCCCAGCATTTT.

The gene calls are TRBV7-6 and TRBJ2-2; 9 bases are a match to TRBD1. The J segment lost 6 bases and the V segment lost 4 bases, leaving 15 bases of the junction unmatched. Germline V gene data show CDR1 as SGHVS and CDR2 as FNYEAQ. CDR3 length: 18 amino acids. The CDR3 nucleotides read TGTGCCAGCAGCTCCGGAACGGGGACAGGGCCTGGGGCCGGGGAGCTGTTTTTT. As protein: CASSSGTGTGPGAGELFF. Full variable domain (missing parts from reference TRBV7-6 and TRBJ2-2): GAGVSQSPRYKVTKRGQDVALRCDPISGHVSLYWYRQALGQGPEFLTYFNYEAQQDKSGLPNDRFSAERPEGSISTLTIQRTEQRDSAMYRCASSSGTGTGPGAGELFFGEGSRLTVL.

The chain recombines TRBV7-9 with TRBJ2-3; 15 bases map to TRBD2. With V trimmed by 0 bases and J by 4 bases, 5 bases remained unmatched. Germline assignment: CDR1 SEHNR and CDR2 FQNEAQ (reference sequence). The CDR3 runs to 18 residues. The CDR3 DNA reads as TGTGCCAGCAGCTTAGCCCGGACTAGCGGGGGGGCCTCAGATACGCAGTATTTT. As protein: CASSLARTSGGASDTQYF.

The chain employs TRBV9 and TRBJ2-1; 7 bases map to TRBD1. This CDR3 comprises 15 residues. J gave up 3 bases and V 2 bases, and 5 bases lay outside the gene matches. From germline, CDR1 is SGDLS and CDR2 YYNGEE. This CDR3 is CASSVTGWLYNEQFF. In nucleotides, the CDR3 is TGTGCCAGCAGCGTGACAGGGTGGCTCTACAATGAGCAGTTCTTC.